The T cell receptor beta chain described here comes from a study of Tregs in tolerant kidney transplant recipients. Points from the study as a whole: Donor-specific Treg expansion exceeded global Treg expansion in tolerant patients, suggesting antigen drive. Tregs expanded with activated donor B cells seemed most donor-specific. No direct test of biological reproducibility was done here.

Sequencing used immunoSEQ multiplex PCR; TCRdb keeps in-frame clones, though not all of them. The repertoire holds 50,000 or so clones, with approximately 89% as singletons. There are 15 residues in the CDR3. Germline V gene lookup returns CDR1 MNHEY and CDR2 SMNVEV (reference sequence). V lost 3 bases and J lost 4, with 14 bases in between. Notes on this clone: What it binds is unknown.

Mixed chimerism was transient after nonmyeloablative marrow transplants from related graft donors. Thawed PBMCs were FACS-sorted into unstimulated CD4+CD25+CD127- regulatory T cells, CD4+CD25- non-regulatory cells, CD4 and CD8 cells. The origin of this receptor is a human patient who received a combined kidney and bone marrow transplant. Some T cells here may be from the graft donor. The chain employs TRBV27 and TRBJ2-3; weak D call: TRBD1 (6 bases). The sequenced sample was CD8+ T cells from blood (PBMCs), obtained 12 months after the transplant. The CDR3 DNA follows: TGTGCCAGCAGTTTCTATGGGACATTAGCAGATACGCAGTATTTT. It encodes CASSFYGTLADTQYF.